The T cell receptor beta chain described here comes from a study of cytomegalovirus exposure and HLA in healthy donors. Germline loops: CDR1 MGHRA, CDR2 YSYEKL. Trimming took off 8 bases at V and 5 bases at J, with 13 bases between the two ends. The CDR3 totals 13 residues. In the case of this clone: Its target is not known.

With 60 Vbeta and 13 Jbeta primers, the PCR was carried out. TCRdb's table, derived via immunoSEQ multiplex PCR, lists solely in-frame clones and lacks some. Here the sample spans approximately 150,000 clones, 80% being singletons. General study results and limits: Sequencing likely produced, as an artifact, a cluster of highly shared sequence variants.

This clonotype was obtained from a man in his thirties or forties in good health and CMV-seronegative. The sample was PBMCs. V usage is TRBV4-1 and J usage is TRBJ1-5; D gene uncertain. CDR3 sequence (DNA): TGCGCCAGCCCCCGGGAGGCCCATCAGCCCCAGCATTTT. Translated, it gives CASPREAHQPQHF.